A selection of T cell receptor beta chains follows, all from one sample in a study of T-cell memory formation after mild COVID-19. TCRdb used MiXCR to reprocess the 5' RACE reads, holding one entry per CDR3 protein. The sample consists of 150,000 to 200,000 distinct CDR3 sequences, about an eighth of them appearing once. Sequenced material: PBMCs or a T cell subset sorted from them (not recorded which). All receptors come from a man between 18 and 29 years old who had mild COVID-19 (a few samples of this study predate the infection). Cell type and time point are not known. CDR3s include the opening cysteine and the closing phenylalanine or tryptophan. D genes are given only for firm matches. Size values are once, few and many counts, or a class for expanded clones, and some rows have none.

abundance,v_gene,j_gene,d_gene,CDR3nt,CDR3aa
NA,TRBV28,TRBJ2-1,NA,TGTGCCAGCAGTTTGGGGGGCAGGGGAGCCTACAATGAGCAGTTCTTC,CASSLGGRGAYNEQFF
NA,TRBV6-5,TRBJ1-2,NA,TGTGCCAGCAGAGAGTTTCGCGGTGGCTACACCTTC,CASREFRGGYTF
NA,TRBV20-1,TRBJ1-4,NA,TGCAGTGCTAGACCGGCGCGCACGTCCGGTGAAAAACTGTTTTTT,CSARPARTSGEKLFF
NA,TRBV7-2,TRBJ1-4,TRBD1,TGTGCCAGCAGCTGGGACAGTAATGAAAAACTGTTTTTT,CASSWDSNEKLFF
NA,TRBV5-1,TRBJ2-3,TRBD2,TGCGCCAGCAGGCCTAGCGGGGCTTACACAGATACGCAGTATTTT,CASRPSGAYTDTQYF
few,TRBV11-2,TRBJ1-4,TRBD1,TGTGCCAGCAGCTTGACAGGGAGTGAAAAACTGTTTTTT,CASSLTGSEKLFF
NA,TRBV7-2,TRBJ2-1,TRBD2,TGTGCCAGCAGCCTGAGACTAGCGGGGCCCTCCTACAATGAGCAGTTCTTC,CASSLRLAGPSYNEQFF
NA,TRBV7-7,TRBJ2-3,NA,TGTGCCAGCAGCCCCAGGCCGGAGGATACGCAGTATTTT,CASSPRPEDTQYF
NA,TRBV4-1,TRBJ2-5,NA,TGCGCCAGCAGCCTTGGTTTGGGGCCAGAGACCCAGTACTTC,CASSLGLGPETQYF
few,TRBV19,TRBJ2-1,TRBD1,TGTGCCAGTAGTACGGGACAGGGTAACAATGAGCAGTTCTTC,CASSTGQGNNEQFF
NA,TRBV18,TRBJ1-6,TRBD1,TGTGCCAGCTCACCAGTCGGACAGGGTGAAACACCCCTCCACTTT,CASSPVGQGETPLHF
many,TRBV7-9,TRBJ2-1,TRBD2,TGTGCCAGCAGCCCCGGGGGGAGCTCCTACAATGAGCAGTTCTTC,CASSPGGSSYNEQFF
few,TRBV6-5,TRBJ2-1,TRBD2,TGTGCCAGCAGTTCAACTAGCGGGGCCCTCAATGAGCAGTTCTTC,CASSSTSGALNEQFF
few,TRBV7-2,TRBJ2-5,TRBD2,TGTGCCAGCAGCTTTGGGACTAGCGGGGGGCAAGAGACCCAGTACTTC,CASSFGTSGGQETQYF
NA,TRBV5-1,TRBJ2-7,TRBD2,TGCGCCAGCAGCTCCCGGGGTAGCGGGGGATACTCCTACGAGCAGTACTTC,CASSSRGSGGYSYEQYF
few,TRBV28,TRBJ2-1,NA,TGTGCCAGCATTGAGGGGGGGGCGGGTTACAATGAGCAGTTCTTC,CASIEGGAGYNEQFF
NA,TRBV5-1,TRBJ2-7,TRBD1,TGCGCCAGCAGCTTCCTGACAGGGGGCTACGAGCAGTACTTC,CASSFLTGGYEQYF
few,TRBV9,TRBJ2-5,TRBD1,TGTGCCAGCAGCGTACAGGGGGAGTGGAAAGAGACCCAGTACTTC,CASSVQGEWKETQYF
NA,TRBV20-1,TRBJ1-3,NA,TGCAGTGCTAATCAGGGCTCTGGAAACACCATATATTTT,CSANQGSGNTIYF
NA,TRBV5-5,TRBJ2-5,NA,TGTGCCAGCAGCTTTCTTCTGCGGGGGCAAAGGACCCAGTACTTC,CASSFLLRGQRTQYF
many,TRBV5-5,TRBJ2-3,NA,TGTGCCAGCAGCCTTAACAGGAGGGGGGAAGATACGCAGTATTTT,CASSLNRRGEDTQYF
NA,TRBV20-1,TRBJ1-5,TRBD1,TGCAGTGCTAGAGATAGACCGGGACAGGGGAGCAATCAGCCCCAGCATTTT,CSARDRPGQGSNQPQHF
few,TRBV19,TRBJ2-3,NA,TGTGCCAGTAGTGCCGGGACAACCAGGGATACGCAGTATTTT,CASSAGTTRDTQYF
NA,TRBV5-1,TRBJ2-7,TRBD1,TGCGCCAGCAGCTGGGACAGGGGCGGGTCTCTGCGGAAGGGCTATTACGAGCAGTACTTC,CASSWDRGGSLRKGYYEQYF
many,TRBV12-3/TRBV12-4,TRBJ2-1,TRBD2,TGTGCCAGCCGGCGGGGGAGCTCCTACAATGAGCAGTTCTTC,CASRRGSSYNEQFF
few,TRBV11-2,TRBJ2-2,TRBD1,TGTGCCAGCAGTCCTCTAGGGGGCAGGGACACCGGGGAGCTGTTTTTT,CASSPLGGRDTGELFF
many,TRBV20-1,TRBJ2-3,TRBD2,TGCAGTGGGGGACTAGCGGGGGCAGATACGCAGTATTTT,CSGGLAGADTQYF
few,TRBV4-1,TRBJ1-1,TRBD1,TGCGCCAGCAGCCAATTAACAGGGGGTTTCACTGAAGCTTTCTTT,CASSQLTGGFTEAFF
few,TRBV7-3,TRBJ1-2,TRBD1,TGTGCCAGCAGCTGGGGACAGGCCTATGGCTACACCTTC,CASSWGQAYGYTF
NA,TRBV10-3,TRBJ2-7,NA,TGTGCCATCAGTGAGTCGGACAGCTCCTACGAGCAGTACTTC,CAISESDSSYEQYF
few,TRBV7-9,TRBJ2-3,TRBD2,TGTGCCAGCAGCTTAGGAGCGGGAATCACAGATACGCAGTATTTT,CASSLGAGITDTQYF
few,TRBV20-1,TRBJ2-3,NA,TGCAGTGCCCCAAGTGGTGTTAGCACAGATACGCAGTATTTT,CSAPSGVSTDTQYF
NA,TRBV20-1,TRBJ1-1,TRBD1,TGCAGTGCTCCAATTCCGGGACAGGGACAAGCTTTCTTT,CSAPIPGQGQAFF
few,TRBV4-1,TRBJ2-2,TRBD1,TGCGCCAGCAGCCAGCCGACAGGGTCCGGGGAGCTGTTTTTT,CASSQPTGSGELFF
few,TRBV7-2,TRBJ2-1,NA,TGTGCCAGCAGCTTGGCAGGGCTGTCCAATGAGCAGTTCTTC,CASSLAGLSNEQFF
few,TRBV11-2,TRBJ2-1,TRBD1,TGTGCCAGCACCGTGAACCAGGGACAGGGAAATGAGCAGTTCTTC,CASTVNQGQGNEQFF
NA,TRBV18,TRBJ1-5,TRBD1,TGTGCCAGCTCACAAGAACAGGGGAGTCAGCCCCAGCATTTT,CASSQEQGSQPQHF
NA,TRBV12-3/TRBV12-4,TRBJ1-1,NA,TGTGCCAGCAGTTCGCCCATGGGGGTATGGACATCTTTCTTT,CASSSPMGVWTSFF
many,TRBV5-1,TRBJ2-3,NA,TGCGCCAGCAGCTTGGCCCCGGGAACAGATACGCAGTATTTT,CASSLAPGTDTQYF
NA,TRBV5-4,TRBJ2-3,NA,TGTGCCAGCAGCTTGGTGGGCACTAGCACAGATACGCAGTATTTT,CASSLVGTSTDTQYF
many,TRBV21-1,TRBJ2-3,NA,TGTGCCAGCAGCAAAGGGATTGGGGGAGATACGCAGTATTTT,CASSKGIGGDTQYF
many,TRBV21-1,TRBJ1-1,NA,TGTGCCAGCAGCTCTTTTAGGGGCGGCAGTGAAGCTTTCTTT,CASSSFRGGSEAFF
few,TRBV5-1,TRBJ1-1,NA,TGCGCCAGCAGCTTGGTACAGGGCCGGAACACTGAAGCTTTCTTT,CASSLVQGRNTEAFF
few,TRBV5-1,TRBJ2-1,TRBD1,TGCGCCAGCAACCCGGGACAGGGATACAATGAGCAGTTCTTC,CASNPGQGYNEQFF
few,TRBV12-3/TRBV12-4,TRBJ1-2,NA,TGTGCCAGCAACGCCAATCAGGGGTATGGCTACACCTTC,CASNANQGYGYTF
few,TRBV7-3,TRBJ2-3,NA,TGTGCCAGCAGCCCCCGCCCGCCGCTGATGCGCACAGATACGCAGTATTTT,CASSPRPPLMRTDTQYF
NA,TRBV21-1,TRBJ1-5,NA,TGTGCCAGCAGCAAACCAACAGGGACGCGGCAGCCCCAGCATTTT,CASSKPTGTRQPQHF
NA,TRBV6-5,TRBJ1-1,NA,TGTGCCAGCAGCAAAACAGGGAACTTGAACACTGAAGCTTTCTTT,CASSKTGNLNTEAFF
few,TRBV5-1,TRBJ1-5,NA,TGCGCCAGCAGCTCCACAGGGTATACGCCCCAGCATTTT,CASSSTGYTPQHF
NA,TRBV12-3/TRBV12-4,TRBJ2-5,TRBD1,TGTGCCAGCCGTACAGGGGTAGTAGCAGAGACCCAGTACTTC,CASRTGVVAETQYF
few,TRBV29-1,TRBJ2-1,NA,TGCAGCGTGACTCAGGGGTCCCAGTTCTTC,CSVTQGSQFF
few,TRBV7-2,TRBJ1-6,NA,TGTGCCAGCAGCTTAGTCGCGGCTATAGATAATTCACCCCTCCACTTT,CASSLVAAIDNSPLHF
few,TRBV3-1,TRBJ1-1,NA,TGTGCCAGCAGCCAAATAAGCGTAGGCACTGAAGCTTTCTTT,CASSQISVGTEAFF
few,TRBV7-2,TRBJ2-5,TRBD1,TGTGCCAGCAGCTTAAGACAGGGAAAAGAGACCCAGTACTTC,CASSLRQGKETQYF